A selection of T cell receptor beta chains follows, all from one sample in a study of blood T cells in healthy people across ages. TCRdb independently ran MiXCR on the 5' RACE reads; one entry per CDR3 protein. The sample lists about 1.6 million distinct CDR3 sequences; around 35% were seen once. The sequenced sample consisted of blood. Receptor source: a woman aged 25 to 39 in good health. Each CDR3 is given with its conserved first and last residue. The D gene is left open where the match is weak. Size is stated for part of the rows, as once, few or many counts, or as a class when the clone is expanded.

size: NA
J: TRBJ1-1
D: TRBD1
V: TRBV20-1
CDR3: CSARPRDRGHEAFF
DNA: TGCAGTGCTAGACCACGGGACAGGGGGCACGAAGCTTTCTTT

size: few
J: TRBJ2-3
D: NA
V: TRBV28
CDR3: CASSLPSLAERTDTQYF
DNA: TGTGCCAGCAGTTTACCTTCGTTGGCGGAACGCACAGATACGCAGTATTTT

size: few
J: TRBJ2-1
D: NA
V: TRBV4-1
CDR3: CASSLQESGGNEQFF
DNA: TGCGCCAGCAGCCTACAGGAAAGCGGAGGTAATGAGCAGTTCTTC

size: NA
J: TRBJ1-4
D: NA
V: TRBV29-1
CDR3: CSVLKGRANEKLFF
DNA: TGCAGCGTTTTAAAGGGGCGGGCTAATGAAAAACTGTTTTTT

size: NA
J: TRBJ2-2
D: NA
V: TRBV7-3
CDR3: CASSDGWGTGELFF
DNA: TGTGCCAGCTCTGACGGGTGGGGCACCGGGGAGCTGTTTTTT

size: NA
J: TRBJ2-3
D: NA
V: TRBV18
CDR3: CASSPPARATQYF
DNA: TGTGCCAGCTCACCACCGGCCAGGGCTACGCAGTATTTT

size: once
J: TRBJ2-2
D: NA
V: TRBV7-9
CDR3: CASSLVAGFGELFF
DNA: TGTGCCAGCAGCTTAGTTGCCGGGTTCGGGGAGCTGTTTTTT

size: NA
J: TRBJ2-2
D: TRBD2
V: TRBV4-1
CDR3: CASSQTGLMNTGELFF
DNA: TGCGCCAGCAGCCAAACGGGACTAATGAACACCGGGGAGCTGTTTTTT

size: once
J: TRBJ2-5
D: NA
V: TRBV20-1
CDR3: CSARGRRSLQETQYF
DNA: TGCAGTGCTAGAGGCCGACGGAGTTTACAAGAGACCCAGTACTTC

size: NA
J: TRBJ1-1
D: NA
V: TRBV5-1
CDR3: CASSYSGVEAFF
DNA: TGCGCCAGCAGTTATTCCGGGGTTGAAGCTTTCTTT

size: NA
J: TRBJ1-2
D: NA
V: TRBV12-3/TRBV12-4
CDR3: CASSLNLGYTF
DNA: TGTGCCAGCAGTTTAAATCTTGGCTACACCTTC

size: few
J: TRBJ2-2
D: NA
V: TRBV24-1
CDR3: CATSDSGRGGHTGELFF
DNA: TGTGCCACCAGTGATTCGGGCAGGGGCGGACACACCGGGGAGCTGTTTTTT

size: NA
J: TRBJ2-1
D: NA
V: TRBV20-1
CDR3: CSASRERAYNEQFF
DNA: TGCAGTGCTAGTCGGGAGCGTGCCTACAATGAGCAGTTCTTC

size: once
J: TRBJ1-2
D: TRBD1
V: TRBV2
CDR3: CASSVTGSRGPNYGYTF
DNA: TGTGCCAGCAGTGTGACAGGGTCGAGGGGGCCTAACTATGGCTACACCTTC

size: NA
J: TRBJ2-7
D: TRBD1
V: TRBV18
CDR3: CANSPRTGAYEQYF
DNA: TGTGCCAACTCACCAAGGACAGGTGCTTACGAGCAGTACTTC

size: few
J: TRBJ1-2
D: NA
V: TRBV27
CDR3: CASSLAVGHRYDGYTF
DNA: TGTGCCAGCAGTTTGGCTGTGGGCCATCGGTACGATGGCTACACCTTC

size: NA
J: TRBJ2-3
D: TRBD2
V: TRBV5-5
CDR3: CASSPAGTSGNTDTQYF
DNA: TGTGCCAGCAGCCCCGCCGGGACTAGCGGTAACACAGATACGCAGTATTTT

size: NA
J: TRBJ2-7
D: NA
V: TRBV27
CDR3: CASSLYTGPYEQYF
DNA: TGTGCCAGCAGTTTATACACAGGGCCCTACGAGCAGTACTTC

size: NA
J: TRBJ2-7
D: TRBD1
V: TRBV12-3/TRBV12-4
CDR3: CASTPGGVYEQYF
DNA: TGTGCCAGCACGCCAGGGGGTGTCTACGAGCAGTACTTC

size: NA
J: TRBJ1-2
D: NA
V: TRBV12-3/TRBV12-4
CDR3: CASTRQVYGYTF
DNA: TGTGCCAGCACAAGACAGGTCTATGGCTACACCTTC

size: NA
J: TRBJ1-1
D: NA
V: TRBV7-9
CDR3: CASRPQGAPEAFF
DNA: TGTGCCAGCAGACCACAGGGTGCCCCTGAAGCTTTCTTT

size: NA
J: TRBJ2-7
D: NA
V: TRBV29-1
CDR3: CSVVSGPGRNEQYF
DNA: TGCAGCGTTGTGTCTGGGCCCGGCCGGAACGAGCAGTACTTC

size: few
J: TRBJ2-1
D: NA
V: TRBV14
CDR3: CASSHRAGTGEQFF
DNA: TGTGCCAGCAGCCACCGGGCGGGAACGGGCGAGCAGTTCTTC

size: NA
J: TRBJ2-5
D: NA
V: TRBV11-2
CDR3: CASSLPGGTQTQYF
DNA: TGTGCCAGCAGCCTGCCTGGGGGCACGCAGACCCAGTACTTC

size: NA
J: TRBJ1-1
D: NA
V: TRBV11-2
CDR3: CTSSYLGTEAFF
DNA: TGTACCAGCAGCTACCTCGGCACTGAAGCTTTCTTT

size: NA
J: TRBJ2-7
D: TRBD1
V: TRBV29-1
CDR3: CSVEGETGGYGQYF
DNA: TGCAGCGTTGAAGGGGAGACAGGGGGGTACGGGCAGTACTTC

size: NA
J: TRBJ2-7
D: NA
V: TRBV6-2/TRBV6-3
CDR3: CASSSGAFYEQYF
DNA: TGTGCCAGCAGTTCCGGGGCCTTCTACGAGCAGTACTTC

size: few
J: TRBJ2-4
D: TRBD1
V: TRBV5-1
CDR3: CASSGRQGTDIQYF
DNA: TGCGCCAGCAGCGGTAGACAGGGGACGGACATTCAGTACTTC

size: NA
J: TRBJ2-7
D: NA
V: TRBV7-2
CDR3: CASLTLGRLESYEQYF
DNA: TGTGCCAGCCTTACTTTGGGGCGATTAGAATCCTACGAGCAGTACTTC

size: few
J: TRBJ2-2
D: NA
V: TRBV29-1
CDR3: CSGGMNTGELFF
DNA: TGCAGCGGCGGGATGAACACCGGGGAGCTGTTTTTT

size: few
J: TRBJ2-4
D: NA
V: TRBV20-1
CDR3: CSAVGGTPKNIQYF
DNA: TGCAGTGCAGTGGGGGGGACACCCAAAAACATTCAGTACTTC

size: NA
J: TRBJ1-1
D: NA
V: TRBV2
CDR3: CASTTGGAPTEAFF
DNA: TGTGCCAGCACCACTGGGGGGGCGCCCACTGAAGCTTTCTTT

size: few
J: TRBJ1-1
D: NA
V: TRBV24-1
CDR3: CATSLPAGVGTEAFF
DNA: TGTGCCACCAGTCTCCCAGCGGGTGTGGGGACTGAAGCTTTCTTT

size: NA
J: TRBJ2-1
D: TRBD2
V: TRBV20-1
CDR3: CSTRSGGGVYNEQFF
DNA: TGCAGTACCCGAAGCGGGGGGGGAGTCTACAATGAGCAGTTCTTC

size: NA
J: TRBJ2-2
D: NA
V: TRBV7-8
CDR3: CASSPPVRDGNTGELFF
DNA: TGTGCCAGCAGCCCACCGGTTAGGGACGGTAACACCGGGGAGCTGTTTTTT

size: NA
J: TRBJ1-6
D: NA
V: TRBV12-3/TRBV12-4
CDR3: CASTKGHSYNSPLHF
DNA: TGTGCCAGCACCAAGGGGCACTCCTATAATTCACCCCTCCACTTT

size: few
J: TRBJ2-7
D: TRBD1
V: TRBV30
CDR3: CAWNYRGLGGHEQYF
DNA: TGTGCCTGGAACTACAGGGGGCTTGGGGGCCACGAGCAGTACTTC

size: NA
J: TRBJ1-1
D: TRBD1
V: TRBV20-1
CDR3: CSAIGGERNTEAFF
DNA: TGCAGTGCTATAGGGGGCGAGCGGAACACTGAAGCTTTCTTT

size: few
J: TRBJ2-5
D: NA
V: TRBV15
CDR3: CATSGDLFQETQYF
DNA: TGTGCCACCAGCGGTGACTTATTTCAAGAGACCCAGTACTTC

size: NA
J: TRBJ2-3
D: TRBD2
V: TRBV20-1
CDR3: CSTSGKRTDTQYF
DNA: TGCAGTACTAGCGGTAAACGCACAGATACGCAGTATTTT

size: NA
J: TRBJ1-6
D: NA
V: TRBV6-6
CDR3: CASSSGTAYNSPLHF
DNA: TGTGCCAGCAGTTCGGGGACTGCTTATAATTCACCCCTCCACTTT

size: NA
J: TRBJ1-1
D: TRBD1
V: TRBV6-5
CDR3: CASSYGDRGLLWGTEAFF
DNA: TGTGCCAGCAGTTACGGGGACAGGGGGCTCTTGTGGGGGACGGAAGCTTTCTTT